The 14 T cell receptor beta chains given below trace back to one sample, sequenced in a study of T cells in Graves' hyperthyroidism and ophthalmopathy. TCR beta CDR3 sequences were amplified from RNA transcripts. HTBI primers were employed in a first-round RT-PCR of the TCR CDR3. TCRdb passed the multiplex PCR reads through MiXCR, listing each CDR3 protein once. The table has roughly 580,000 distinct CDR3 sequences, around 42% seen once. Specimen: peripheral blood or thyroid tissue (not recorded which). The receptors here all came from a woman in her late teens or twenties with Graves' hyperthyroidism.

The V call is TRBV25-1, the J call TRBJ1-1; a possible D gene is TRBD1 (5 bases). V dropped 2 bases and J dropped 5 bases, with 9 bases sitting between them. The CDR3 is 13 residues long. The V gene's germline CDR1 is MGHDK and CDR2 SYGVNS. The CDR3 region is CASSELGGTEAFF. CDR3 DNA: TGTGCCAGCAGTGAACTTGGGGGAACTGAAGCTTTCTTT.

The sample holds many counts of this clonotype. V and J are TRBV29-1 and TRBJ2-7, with a possible D match to TRBD2 (5 bases). V dropped 3 bases and J dropped 7 bases, with 22 bases sitting between them. There are 15 residues in the CDR3. Germline CDR1 is SQVTM and CDR2 is ANQGSEA. CDR3 region: CSVELSRRGLWEQYF. CDR3 DNA: TGCAGCGTTGAGCTCTCCCGGAGAGGGCTCTGGGAGCAGTACTTC.

This clonotype was recorded only once. One end of the junction varies from germline; a read error may be responsible. The J gene is TRBJ1-1, the V gene TRBV5-1; tentative D call: TRBD1 (6 bases). Germline lookup yields CDR1 SGHRS and CDR2 YFSETQ. This CDR3 has 16 amino acids. CDR3 loop: CASSLRGRQVATEAFF. In DNA, the CDR3 is TGTGCCAGCAGCTTAAGGGGAAGACAGGTTGCTACTGAAGCTTTCTTT.

As concerns this clonotype: A much larger clone lies a single base off, so this may be a read error. The chain is built from TRBV7-6 and TRBJ2-2, with TRBD2 matching over 10 bases. V lost 5 bases, J lost 5 bases, and 8 bases stayed unmatched. Germline CDR1 reads SGHVS; CDR2 reads FNYEAQ. This CDR3 contains 16 residues. The CDR3 sequence: CASSRASGRETGELFF. CDR3 nucleotide sequence: TGTGCCAGCAGCCGAGCGAGCGGGAGGGAGACCGGGGAGCTGTTTTTT. The full variable domain, with the rest looked up from reference TRBV7-6 and TRBJ2-2, is GAGVSQSPRYKVTKRGQDVALRCDPISGHVSLYWYRQALGQGPEFLTYFNYEAQQDKSGLPNDRFSAERPEGSISTLTIQRTEQRDSAMYRCASSRASGRETGELFFGEGSRLTVL.

This clonotype was seen just once. The chain employs TRBV7-3 and TRBJ1-1; 12 positions match TRBD1. V lost 5 bases and J lost 6; bases outside the gene matches: 7. Germline V CDR1 and CDR2: SGHTA, FQGTGA. The CDR3 extends over 15 amino acids. The CDR3 DNA reads as TGTGCCAGCAGCCCCTCGGGACAGGGGGCATCTGAAGCTTTCTTT. It is translated as CASSPSGQGASEAFF.

V usage is TRBV6-4 and J usage is TRBJ2-2, with D perhaps matching TRBD2 (6 bases). V lost 8 bases, J lost 1 base, and 11 bases lay in between. The germline V gene has CDR1 MRHNA and CDR2 SNTAGT. CDR3 size: 14 residues. CDR3 in DNA: TGTGCCAGCCAAGGAGGGCGGAACACCGGGGAGCTGTTTTTT. Amino acids: CASQGGRNTGELFF.

This clonotype has more than one count but fewer than ten. This chain connects TRBV7-3 to TRBJ1-1, with D tentatively TRBD1 (6 bases). Germline loops: CDR1 SGHTA, CDR2 FQGTGA. Trimming shortened V by 3 bases and J by 5 bases, and 13 bases separated the two germline ends. The CDR3 spans 14 residues. The CDR3 reads CASSLGGQSTEAFF. DNA of the CDR3: TGTGCCAGCAGCTTGGGTGGACAGAGTACTGAAGCTTTCTTT.

The chain links TRBV19 to TRBJ1-5, with D maybe TRBD1 (5 bases). CDR1 and CDR2 from the germline V gene are LNHDA and SQIVND (reference sequence). V was cut by 10 bases and J by 1 base, with 17 bases left in between. This CDR3 contains 15 residues. The CDR3 here is CAIPLEGRSNQPQHF. Written as DNA, the CDR3 is TGTGCCATCCCCCTTGAGGGGCGCAGCAATCAGCCCCAGCATTTT.

The J gene is TRBJ1-2, the V gene TRBV24-1; 8 positions match TRBD1. The CDR3 consists of 12 residues. V lost 11 bases to trimming and J lost 7 bases; unmatched junction nucleotides: 8. Per germline, CDR1 KGHDR and CDR2 SFDVKD. The CDR3 DNA reads as TGTGCCAGCGGGACAGGACTTTCTGGCTACACCTTC. Its protein is CASGTGLSGYTF.

V and J are TRBV9 and TRBJ1-2, with 7 positions matching TRBD1. Trimming took 3 bases from V and 0 from J; bases not matched to a gene: 5. This CDR3 comprises 15 residues. The V gene's germline CDR1 is SGDLS and CDR2 YYNGEE. The DNA for the CDR3 is TGTGCCAGCAGCGGCGGACAGGAGTCTAACTATGGCTACACCTTC. It specifies CASSGGQESNYGYTF.

About this clonotype: One junction end disagrees with the germline gene, perhaps due to a read error. V is TRBV29-1 and J is TRBJ2-6, with D possibly matching TRBD1 (5 bases). This CDR3 has 12 residues. Germline V lookup: CDR1 SQVTM, CDR2 ANQGSEA. CDR3 in amino acids: CSVDPGLNTEAF. In nucleotides, the CDR3 is TGCAGCGTTGATCCAGGGCTGAACACTGAAGCTTTC.

The genes are TRBV12-3 or TRBV12-4 and TRBJ2-5; weak D call: TRBD2 (6 bases). The CDR3 runs to 14 residues. Trimming left V 2 bases short and J 1 base short, with 8 bases between. CDR3 sequence reads: CASSLLAFQETQYF. CDR3 DNA sequence: TGTGCCAGCAGTTTACTAGCGTTCCAAGAGACCCAGTACTTC.

In its sample, this clonotype was seen many times. This rearrangement joins TRBV24-1 to TRBJ1-1, with D unresolved. This CDR3 region has 13 residues. Germline loops: CDR1 KGHDR, CDR2 SFDVKD. V was shortened by 4 bases and J by 1 base, with 6 bases between the two germline ends. CDR3 DNA sequence: TGTGCCACCAGTGACTACAAGAACACTGAAGCTTTCTTT. Translating gives CATSDYKNTEAFF.

The sample holds many counts of this clonotype. The genes are TRBV2 and TRBJ1-1; D call uncertain. V was cut by 2 bases and J by 5 bases, with 9 bases left in between. In germline, CDR1 is SNHLY, CDR2 FYNNEI. The CDR3 runs to 13 residues. DNA for the CDR3: TGTGCCAGCAGTGAACACGGGCGGACTGAAGCTTTCTTT. Amino acid sequence: CASSEHGRTEAFF. The complete variable domain, with remaining parts taken from reference TRBV2 and TRBJ1-1, reads EPEVTQTPSHQVTQMGQEVILRCVPISNHLYFYWYRQILGQKVEFLVSFYNNEISEKSEIFDDQFSVERPDGSNFTLKIRSTKLEDSAMYFCASSEHGRTEAFFGQGTRLTVV.